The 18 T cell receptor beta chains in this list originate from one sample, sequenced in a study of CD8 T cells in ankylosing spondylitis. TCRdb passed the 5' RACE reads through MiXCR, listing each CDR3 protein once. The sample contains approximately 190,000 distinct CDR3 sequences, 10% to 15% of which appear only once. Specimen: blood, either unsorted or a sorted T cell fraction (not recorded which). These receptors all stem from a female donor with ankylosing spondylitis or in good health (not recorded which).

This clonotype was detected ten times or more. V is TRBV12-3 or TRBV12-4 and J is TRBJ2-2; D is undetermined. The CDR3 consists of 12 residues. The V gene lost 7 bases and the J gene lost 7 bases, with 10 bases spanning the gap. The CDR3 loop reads CASTLSDGELFF. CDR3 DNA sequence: TGTGCCAGCACCCTCAGTGACGGGGAGCTGTTTTTT.

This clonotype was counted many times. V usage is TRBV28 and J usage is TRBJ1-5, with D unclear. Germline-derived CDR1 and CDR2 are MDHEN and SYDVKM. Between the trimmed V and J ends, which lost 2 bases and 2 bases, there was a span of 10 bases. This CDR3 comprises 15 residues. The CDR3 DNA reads TGTGCCAGCAGTTTACTCTCTATGGGCAATCAGCCCCAGCATTTT. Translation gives CASSLLSMGNQPQHF.

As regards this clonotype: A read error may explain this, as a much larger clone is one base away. CDR3 amino acids: CATSAGLNTEAFF. DNA for the CDR3: TGTGCCACCAGTGCGGGATTGAACACTGAAGCTTTCTTT. The chain links TRBV24-1 to TRBJ1-1; D unresolved. Germline CDR1 and CDR2: KGHDR and SFDVKD. The V end lost 5 bases, the J end lost 0 bases, and 6 bases lay between the germline ends. The CDR3 has 13 residues.

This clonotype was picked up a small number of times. The CDR3 bases are TGCGCCAGCAGCCAAGAGACTAGCGGGAGGCCCTTGTCCGGAAATGAGCAGTTCTTC. The encoded protein is CASSQETSGRPLSGNEQFF. This chain joins TRBV4-1 and TRBJ2-1, with 13 bases aligning to TRBD2. The CDR3 consists of 19 residues. Germline assignment: CDR1 MGHRA and CDR2 YSYEKL. The J segment lost 7 bases and the V segment lost 0 bases, leaving 12 bases of the junction unmatched.

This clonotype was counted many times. CDR3 sequence: CSVDLGGPPGTEAFF. CDR3 sequence (DNA): TGCAGCGTTGACTTGGGAGGTCCCCCGGGGACTGAAGCTTTCTTT. The gene calls are TRBV29-1 and TRBJ1-1; D ambiguous. CDR1 and CDR2 from the germline V gene are SQVTM and ANQGSEA. CDR3 length equals 15 residues. With 3 bases removed from V and 5 bases from J, the gap between germline ends came to 19 bases.

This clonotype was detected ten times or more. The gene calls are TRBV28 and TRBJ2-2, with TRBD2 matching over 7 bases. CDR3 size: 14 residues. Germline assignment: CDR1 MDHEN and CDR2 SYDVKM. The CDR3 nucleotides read TGTGCTGGAGCGGGACCTGCAAACACCGGGGAGCTGTTTTTT. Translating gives CAGAGPANTGELFF.

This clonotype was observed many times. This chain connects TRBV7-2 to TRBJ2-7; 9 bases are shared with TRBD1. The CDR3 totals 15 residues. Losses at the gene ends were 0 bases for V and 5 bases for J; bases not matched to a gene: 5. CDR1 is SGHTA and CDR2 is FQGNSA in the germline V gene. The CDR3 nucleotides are TGTGCCAGCAGCTTAGCGGGACAGGGTATCCACGAGCAGTACTTC. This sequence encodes CASSLAGQGIHEQYF. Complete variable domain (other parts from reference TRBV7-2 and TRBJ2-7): GAGVSQSPSNKVTEKGKDVELRCDPISGHTALYWYRQSLGQGLEFLIYFQGNSAPDKSGLPSDRFSAERTGGSVSTLTIQRTQQEDSAVYLCASSLAGQGIHEQYFGPGTRLTVT.

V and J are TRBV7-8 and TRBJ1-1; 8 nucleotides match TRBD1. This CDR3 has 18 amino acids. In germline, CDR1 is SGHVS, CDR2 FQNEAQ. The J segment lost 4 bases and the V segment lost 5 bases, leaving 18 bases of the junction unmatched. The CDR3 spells CASSPHRGGLVRGTEAFF. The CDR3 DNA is TGTGCCAGCAGCCCCCACAGGGGGGGCCTTGTGAGGGGCACTGAAGCTTTCTTT.

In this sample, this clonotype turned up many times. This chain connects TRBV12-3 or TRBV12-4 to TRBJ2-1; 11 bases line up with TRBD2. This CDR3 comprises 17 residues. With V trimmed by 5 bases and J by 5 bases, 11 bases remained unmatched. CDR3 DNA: TGTGCCAGCAGTCAGGATATAGCGGGAGGGCCTGACAATGAGCAGTTCTTC. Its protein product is CASSQDIAGGPDNEQFF.

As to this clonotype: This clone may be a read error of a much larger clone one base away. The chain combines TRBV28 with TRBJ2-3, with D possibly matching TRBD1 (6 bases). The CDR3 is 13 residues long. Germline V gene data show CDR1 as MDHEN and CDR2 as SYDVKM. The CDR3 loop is CVSSYTGRDTQYF. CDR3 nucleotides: TGTGTCAGCAGCTATACAGGGCGCGATACGCAGTATTTT.

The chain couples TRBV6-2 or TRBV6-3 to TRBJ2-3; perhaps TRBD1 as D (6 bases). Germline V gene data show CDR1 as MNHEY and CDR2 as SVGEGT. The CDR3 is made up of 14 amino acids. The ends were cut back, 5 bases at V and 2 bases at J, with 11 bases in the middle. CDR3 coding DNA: TGTGCCAGCAGTAGACAGGAGTTCACAGATACGCAGTATTTT. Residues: CASSRQEFTDTQYF.

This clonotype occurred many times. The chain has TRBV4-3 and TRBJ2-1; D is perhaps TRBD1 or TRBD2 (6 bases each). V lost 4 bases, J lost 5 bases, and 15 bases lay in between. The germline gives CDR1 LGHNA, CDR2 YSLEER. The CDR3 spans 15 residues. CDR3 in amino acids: CASSPVPGANNEQFF. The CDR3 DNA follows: TGCGCCAGCAGCCCCGTCCCGGGGGCTAACAATGAGCAGTTCTTC.

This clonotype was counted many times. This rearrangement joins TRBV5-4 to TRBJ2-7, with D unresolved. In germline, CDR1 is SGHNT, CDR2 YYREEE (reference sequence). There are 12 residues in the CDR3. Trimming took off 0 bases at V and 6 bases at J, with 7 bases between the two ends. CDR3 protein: CASSLELGEQYF. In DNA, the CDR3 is TGTGCCAGCAGCTTGGAGTTAGGCGAGCAGTACTTC.

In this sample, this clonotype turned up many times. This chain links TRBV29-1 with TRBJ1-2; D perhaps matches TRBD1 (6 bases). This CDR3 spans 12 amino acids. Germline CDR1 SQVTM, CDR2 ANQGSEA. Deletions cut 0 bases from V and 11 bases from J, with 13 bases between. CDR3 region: CSVEDDRLMYTF. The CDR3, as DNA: TGCAGCGTTGAAGACGACAGGCTTATGTACACCTTC.

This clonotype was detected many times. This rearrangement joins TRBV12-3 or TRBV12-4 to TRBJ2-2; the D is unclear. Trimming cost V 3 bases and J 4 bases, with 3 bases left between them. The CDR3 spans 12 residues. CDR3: CASSFPTGELFF. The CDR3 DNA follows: TGTGCCAGCAGTTTTCCCACCGGGGAGCTGTTTTTT.

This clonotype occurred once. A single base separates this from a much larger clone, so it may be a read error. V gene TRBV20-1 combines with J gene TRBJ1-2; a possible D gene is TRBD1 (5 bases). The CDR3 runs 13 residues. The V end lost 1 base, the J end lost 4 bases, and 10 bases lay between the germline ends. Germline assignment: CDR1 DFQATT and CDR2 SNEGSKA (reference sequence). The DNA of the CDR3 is TGCAGTGCTAGAGGGGGACTGAGCTATGGCTACACCTTC. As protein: CSARGGLSYGYTF.

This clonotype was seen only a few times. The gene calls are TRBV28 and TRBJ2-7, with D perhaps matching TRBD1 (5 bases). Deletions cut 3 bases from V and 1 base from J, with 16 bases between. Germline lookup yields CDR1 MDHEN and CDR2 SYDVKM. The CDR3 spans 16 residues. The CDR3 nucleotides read TGTGCCAGCAGTTTTGGCGGCTACAGGTCATCCTACGAGCAGTACTTC. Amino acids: CASSFGGYRSSYEQYF.

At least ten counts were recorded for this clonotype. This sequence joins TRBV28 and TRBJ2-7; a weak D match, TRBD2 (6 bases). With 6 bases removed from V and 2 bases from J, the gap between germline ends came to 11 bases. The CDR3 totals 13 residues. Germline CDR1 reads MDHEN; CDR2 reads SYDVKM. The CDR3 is CASRVGGAYEQYF. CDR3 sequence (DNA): TGTGCCAGCAGAGTGGGAGGAGCCTACGAGCAGTACTTC.